This entry features one T cell receptor (beta chain) sequence. The antigen is not known. The record originates from a study of blood T cells in healthy people across ages. With a J-beta primer mix and a sample-barcoded 5' primer, a second PCR ran about 7 to 12 cycles. The template-switch adaptor, which had 12 random nucleotides, put a tag on each cDNA molecule. MiXCR, applied by TCRdb to the 5' RACE reads, yields one record per CDR3 protein. The sample lists more than 650,000 distinct CDR3 sequences; 20% to 25% were seen once. V dropped 4 bases and J dropped 3 bases, with 16 bases sitting between them. The length of the CDR3 is 15 residues. Germline-derived CDR1 and CDR2 are SGHRS and YFSETQ. The amount of total RNA extracted per sample was at least 5.5 micrograms. Study results and limitations: It was the long-lived donors that had more naive CD4+ cells and higher diversity than aged donors.

Sequences were obtained from blood. V is TRBV5-1 and J is TRBJ1-1; D is perhaps TRBD1 (5 bases). This TCR derives from a man in his sixties or seventies in good health. CDR3 loop: CASSPLGVAYTEAFF. The CDR3 DNA follows: TGCGCCAGCAGCCCGTTAGGGGTAGCATACACTGAAGCTTTCTTT.